This T cell receptor (beta chain) was identified in a study of blood T cell repertoires in COVID-19. Worth noting for this clone: At the DNA level, this CDR3 is encoded by other sequences in the same sample as well.

The CDR3 contains 14 residues. Trimming cost V 0 bases and J 0 bases, with 5 bases left between them. Looked up from germline, CDR1 is SGDLS and CDR2 is YYNGEE. Here immunoSEQ multiplex PCR was the method, and the copy in TCRdb shows in-frame clones only, minus some. The sample lists roughly 200,000 clones; about nine tenths were seen once. This chain uses TRBV9 with TRBJ2-3; no reliable D call. The clonotype comes from a woman in her twenties or thirties who had recovered from COVID-19. Sequences were obtained from PBMCs or T cells enriched from blood (not recorded which). The CDR3 loop is CASSVAGSTDTQYF. The DNA of the CDR3 is TGTGCCAGCAGCGTAGCCGGGAGCACAGATACGCAGTATTTT. Full variable domain (remainder filled in from reference TRBV9 and TRBJ2-3): DSGVTQTPKHLITATGQRVTLRCSPRSGDLSVYWYQQSLDQGLQFLIQYYNGEERAKGNILERFSAQQFPDLHSELNLSSLELGDSALYFCASSVAGSTDTQYFGPGTRLTVL.